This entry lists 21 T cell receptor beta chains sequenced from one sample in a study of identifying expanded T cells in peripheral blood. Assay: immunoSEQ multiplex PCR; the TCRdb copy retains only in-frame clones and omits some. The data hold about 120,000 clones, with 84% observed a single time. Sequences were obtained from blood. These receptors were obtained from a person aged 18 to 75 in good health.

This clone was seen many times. The CDR3 coding sequence is TGTGCCAGCAGTTGGTCCCAGGAGGGAACGGGGGGCTACACCTTC. Translated: CASSWSQEGTGGYTF. The chain uses TRBV6-6 and TRBJ1-2, with unresolved D. The V end was cut by 4 bases, the J end by 8 bases, with 20 bases between. Germline V gene lookup returns CDR1 MNHNY and CDR2 SVGAGI (reference sequence). The CDR3 has 15 residues.

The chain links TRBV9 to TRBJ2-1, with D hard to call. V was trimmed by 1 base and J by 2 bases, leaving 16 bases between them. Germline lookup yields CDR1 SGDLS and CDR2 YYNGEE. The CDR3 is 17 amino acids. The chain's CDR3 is CASSVRSELTPYNEQFF. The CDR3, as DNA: TGTGCCAGCAGCGTACGGTCTGAATTGACCCCCTACAATGAGCAGTTCTTC.

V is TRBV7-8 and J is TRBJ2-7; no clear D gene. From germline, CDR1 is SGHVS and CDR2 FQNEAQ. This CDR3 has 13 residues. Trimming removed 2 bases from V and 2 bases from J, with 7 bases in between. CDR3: CASSLSSPYEQYF. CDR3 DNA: TGTGCCAGCAGCTTAAGCAGCCCCTACGAGCAGTACTTC.

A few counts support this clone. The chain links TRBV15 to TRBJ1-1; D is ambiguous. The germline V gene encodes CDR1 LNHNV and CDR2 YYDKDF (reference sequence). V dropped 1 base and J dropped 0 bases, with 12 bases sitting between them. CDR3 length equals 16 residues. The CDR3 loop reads CATSRGVQSMNTEAFF. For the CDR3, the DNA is TGTGCCACCAGCAGAGGTGTACAAAGCATGAACACTGAAGCTTTCTTT.

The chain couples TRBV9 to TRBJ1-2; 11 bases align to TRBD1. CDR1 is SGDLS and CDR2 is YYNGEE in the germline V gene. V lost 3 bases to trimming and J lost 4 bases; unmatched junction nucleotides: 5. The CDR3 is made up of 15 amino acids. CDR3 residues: CASSGGQGATYGYTF. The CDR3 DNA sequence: TGTGCCAGCAGCGGCGGACAGGGGGCTACCTATGGCTACACCTTC.

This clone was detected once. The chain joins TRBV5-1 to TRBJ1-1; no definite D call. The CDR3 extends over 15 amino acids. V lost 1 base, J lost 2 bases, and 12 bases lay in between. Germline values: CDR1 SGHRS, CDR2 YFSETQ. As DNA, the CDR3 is TGCGCCAGCAGCTTGATGCCAGGTGCCAACACTGAAGCTTTCTTT. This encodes CASSLMPGANTEAFF.

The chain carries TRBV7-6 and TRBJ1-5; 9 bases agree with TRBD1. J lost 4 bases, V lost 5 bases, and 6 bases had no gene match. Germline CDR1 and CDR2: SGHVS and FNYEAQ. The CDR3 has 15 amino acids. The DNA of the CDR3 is TGTGCCAGCAGCGCGGGACAGGGAAGGAATCAGCCCCAGCATTTT. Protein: CASSAGQGRNQPQHF.

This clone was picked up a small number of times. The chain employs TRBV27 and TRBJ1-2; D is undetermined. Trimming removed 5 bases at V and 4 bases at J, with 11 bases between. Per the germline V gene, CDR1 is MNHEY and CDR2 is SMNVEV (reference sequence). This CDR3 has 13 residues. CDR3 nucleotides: TGTGCCAGCAGTCGCGCGGGAAGCTATGGCTACACCTTC. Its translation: CASSRAGSYGYTF.

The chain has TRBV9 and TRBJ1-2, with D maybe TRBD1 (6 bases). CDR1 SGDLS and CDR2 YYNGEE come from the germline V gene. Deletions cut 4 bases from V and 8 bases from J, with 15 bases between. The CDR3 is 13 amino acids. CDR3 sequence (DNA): TGTGCCAGCAGCCCGCAGGGGTACTCGGGCTACACCTTC. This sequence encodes CASSPQGYSGYTF.

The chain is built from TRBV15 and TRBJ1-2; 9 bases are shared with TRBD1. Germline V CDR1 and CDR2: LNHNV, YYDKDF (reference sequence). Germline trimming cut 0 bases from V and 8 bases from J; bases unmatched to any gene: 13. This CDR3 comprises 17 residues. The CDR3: CATSRELRRDRVGGYTF. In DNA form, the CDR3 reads TGTGCCACCAGCAGAGAGTTACGCCGGGACAGGGTAGGCGGCTACACCTTC.

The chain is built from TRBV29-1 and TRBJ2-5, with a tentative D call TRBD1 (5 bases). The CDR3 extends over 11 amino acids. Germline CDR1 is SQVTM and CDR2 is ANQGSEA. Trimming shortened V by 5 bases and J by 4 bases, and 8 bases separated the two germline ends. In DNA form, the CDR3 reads TGCAGCGTTTCTAGGGGAGAGACCCAGTACTTC. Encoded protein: CSVSRGETQYF.

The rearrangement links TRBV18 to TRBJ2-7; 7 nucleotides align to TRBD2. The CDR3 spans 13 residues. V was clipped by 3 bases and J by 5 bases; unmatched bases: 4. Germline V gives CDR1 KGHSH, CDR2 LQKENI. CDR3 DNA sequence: TGTGCCAGCTCACCCAGACTAGCAGACGAGCAGTACTTC. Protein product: CASSPRLADEQYF.

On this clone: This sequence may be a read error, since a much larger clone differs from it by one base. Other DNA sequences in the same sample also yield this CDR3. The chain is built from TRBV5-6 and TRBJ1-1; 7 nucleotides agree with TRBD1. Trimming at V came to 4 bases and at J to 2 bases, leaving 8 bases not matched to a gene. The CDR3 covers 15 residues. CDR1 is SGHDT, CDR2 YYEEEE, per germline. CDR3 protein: CASSRTGDRNTEAFF. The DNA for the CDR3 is TGTGCCAGCAGCCGTACCGGGGACAGAAACACTGAAGCTTTCTTT. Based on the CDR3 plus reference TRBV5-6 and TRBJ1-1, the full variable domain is DAGVTQSPTHLIKTRGQQVTLRCSPKSGHDTVSWYQQALGQGPQFIFQYYEEEERQRGNFPDRFSGHQFPNYSSELNVNALLLGDSALYLCASSRTGDRNTEAFFGQGTRLTVV.

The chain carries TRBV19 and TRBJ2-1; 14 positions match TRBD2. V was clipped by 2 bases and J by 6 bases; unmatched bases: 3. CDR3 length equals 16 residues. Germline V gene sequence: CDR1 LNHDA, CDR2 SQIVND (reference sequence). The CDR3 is CASSIFGTSGGNEQFF. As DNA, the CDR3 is TGTGCCAGTAGTATATTCGGGACTAGCGGGGGCAATGAGCAGTTCTTC.

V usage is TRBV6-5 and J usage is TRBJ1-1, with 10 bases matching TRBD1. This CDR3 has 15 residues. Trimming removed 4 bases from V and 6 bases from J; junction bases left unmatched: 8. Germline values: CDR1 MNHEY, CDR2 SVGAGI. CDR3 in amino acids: CASSSRQGARAEAFF. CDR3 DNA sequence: TGTGCCAGCAGTTCGAGACAGGGGGCCAGGGCTGAAGCTTTCTTT.

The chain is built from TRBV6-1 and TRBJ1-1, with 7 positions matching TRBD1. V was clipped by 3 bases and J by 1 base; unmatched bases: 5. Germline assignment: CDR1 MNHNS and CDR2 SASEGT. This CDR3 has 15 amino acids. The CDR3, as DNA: TGTGCCAGCAGTGACCGTACAGGGGCGAACACTGAAGCTTTCTTT. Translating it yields CASSDRTGANTEAFF.

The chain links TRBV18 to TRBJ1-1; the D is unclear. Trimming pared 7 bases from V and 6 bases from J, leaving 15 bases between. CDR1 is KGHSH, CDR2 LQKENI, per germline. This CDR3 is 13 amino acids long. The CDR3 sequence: CASFELSDAEAFF. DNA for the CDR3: TGTGCCAGCTTTGAGCTGTCAGACGCTGAAGCTTTCTTT. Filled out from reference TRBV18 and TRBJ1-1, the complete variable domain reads NAGVMQNPRHLVRRRGQEARLRCSPMKGHSHVYWYRQLPEEGLKFMVYLQKENIIDESGMPKERFSAEFPKEGPSILRIQQVVRGDSAAYFCASFELSDAEAFFGQGTRLTVV.

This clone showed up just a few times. The CDR3 DNA sequence: TGTGCCAGCAGCTTATTAATGTCGGCGGGAACCAAAAACATTCAGTACTTC. It translates to CASSLLMSAGTKNIQYF. The V and J genes are TRBV7-8 and TRBJ2-4; the D gene is possibly TRBD2 (6 bases). Per germline, CDR1 SGHVS and CDR2 FQNEAQ. The CDR3 length is 17 residues. V lost 2 bases, J lost 2 bases, and 16 bases lay in between. The whole variable domain, remainder taken from reference TRBV7-8 and TRBJ2-4, is GAGVSQSPRYKVAKRGQDVALRCDPISGHVSLFWYQQALGQGPEFLTYFQNEAQLDKSGLPSDRFFAERPEGSVSTLKIQRTQQEDSAVYLCASSLLMSAGTKNIQYFGAGTRLSVL.

CDR3 sequence (DNA): TGCGCCAGCAGCCAAGGGCGGGGAAGCAATCAGCCCCAGCATTTT. It yields the protein CASSQGRGSNQPQHF. V is TRBV4-3 and J is TRBJ1-5; D gene uncertain. The germline gives CDR1 LGHNA, CDR2 YSLEER. CDR3 length equals 15 residues. Trimming took off 1 base at V and 1 base at J, with 8 bases between the two ends.

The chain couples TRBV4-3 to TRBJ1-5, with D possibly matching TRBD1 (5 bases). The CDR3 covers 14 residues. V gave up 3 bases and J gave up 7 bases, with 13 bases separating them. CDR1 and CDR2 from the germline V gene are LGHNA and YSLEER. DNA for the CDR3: TGCGCCAGCAGCCAGATTCAGGGTTCCCAGCCCCAGCATTTT. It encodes CASSQIQGSQPQHF.

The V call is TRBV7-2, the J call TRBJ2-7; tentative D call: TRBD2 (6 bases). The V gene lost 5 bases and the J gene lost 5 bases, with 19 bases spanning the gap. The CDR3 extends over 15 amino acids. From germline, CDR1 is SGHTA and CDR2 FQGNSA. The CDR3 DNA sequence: TGTGCCAGCAGCCCCCCCGGGGGAATCCGGAACGAGCAGTACTTC. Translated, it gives CASSPPGGIRNEQYF.